One and the same sample provided the 16 T cell receptor beta chains below, sequenced in a study of blood T cell repertoires in COVID-19 (dated by TCRdb to 2019 to 2021). Library creation used the immunoSEQ multiplex PCR assay. This immuneACCESS table, as held by TCRdb, lists in-frame sequences with V and J called but not all clones. Of the missing ones, under half trace to an unresolved V gene in checked studies; the others have no known cause. Present in this sample are over 250,000 clones, roughly nine tenths of which were seen just once. Of the sample, 3% falls within the top ten clones. The sequenced sample consisted of PBMCs or T cells enriched from blood (not recorded which). The receptors were sampled from a woman between 50 and 59 years old who had recovered from COVID-19.

The chain carries TRBV6-5 and TRBJ1-1; no reliable D call. The germline gives CDR1 MNHEY, CDR2 SVGAGI. This CDR3 has 11 amino acids. The V and J ends lost 8 bases and 6 bases respectively, with 10 bases between them. The CDR3 DNA sequence: TGTGCCAGCGGAGGCAGCGCTGAAGCTTTCTTT. Translated: CASGGSAEAFF.

This chain connects TRBV9 to TRBJ1-2; 7 bases map to TRBD1. Per the germline V gene, CDR1 is SGDLS and CDR2 is YYNGEE. With V trimmed by 4 bases and J by 1 base, 10 bases remained unmatched. The CDR3 is 16 amino acids. The CDR3 DNA reads TGTGCCAGCAGCCCCGGCGGGGGGACAGATAACTATGGCTACACCTTC. Translated: CASSPGGGTDNYGYTF.

The CDR3 DNA sequence: TGTGCCAGCAGCTTGGTCCCGGACACTGAAGCTTTCTTT. This encodes CASSLVPDTEAFF. The chain couples TRBV7-9 to TRBJ1-1; D not certain. V lost 3 bases and J 3 bases, leaving 8 bases between the germline ends. The germline CDR1 and CDR2 sequences are SEHNR and FQNEAQ (reference sequence). This CDR3 comprises 13 residues. The full variable domain, rest sourced from reference TRBV7-9 and TRBJ1-1, is DTGVSQNPRHKITKRGQNVTFRCDPISEHNRLYWYRQTLGQGPEFLTYFQNEAQLEKSRLLSDRFSAERPKGSFSTLEIQRTEQGDSAMYLCASSLVPDTEAFFGQGTRLTVV.

J is TRBJ1-3 and V is TRBV7-2; weak D call: TRBD1 (6 bases). The CDR3 has 15 amino acids. Trimming took off 5 bases at V and 1 base at J, with 12 bases between the two ends. Per the germline V gene, CDR1 is SGHTA and CDR2 is FQGNSA. The CDR3 sequence is CASSKEGTSGNTIYF. The CDR3 bases are TGTGCCAGCAGCAAAGAGGGGACATCTGGAAACACCATATATTTT. The full variable domain, its missing parts supplied by reference TRBV7-2 and TRBJ1-3, is GAGVSQSPSNKVTEKGKDVELRCDPISGHTALYWYRQSLGQGLEFLIYFQGNSAPDKSGLPSDRFSAERTGGSVSTLTIQRTQQEDSAVYLCASSKEGTSGNTIYFGEGSWLTVV.

This chain connects TRBV27 to TRBJ1-6; 12 bases map to TRBD1. There are 12 residues in the CDR3. V trimming: 9 bases; J trimming: 14 bases; junction bases outside the gene matches: 5. Germline V gene data show CDR1 as MNHEY and CDR2 as SMNVEV (reference sequence). CDR3 residues: CASGTGGLALHF. For the CDR3, the DNA is TGTGCCAGTGGGACAGGGGGCCTGGCCCTCCACTTT.

This clone was counted a single time. The V and J genes are TRBV30 and TRBJ1-4, with D maybe TRBD1 (6 bases). With 5 bases removed from V and 1 base from J, the gap between germline ends came to 8 bases. Germline loops: CDR1 GTSNPN, CDR2 SVGIG (reference sequence). The CDR3 has 13 amino acids. The CDR3 loop reads CAWSQGTNEKLFF. DNA of the CDR3: TGTGCCTGGTCACAGGGAACTAATGAAAAACTGTTTTTT.

This clone was counted a few times. The J gene is TRBJ1-2, the V gene TRBV5-4, with TRBD1 matching over 7 bases. Trimming cost V 3 bases and J 4 bases; bases outside gene matches: 6. There are 14 residues in the CDR3. Germline V lookup: CDR1 SGHNT, CDR2 YYREEE (reference sequence). The CDR3 DNA reads as TGTGCCAGCAGCTCCAGACAGGGAGGCTATGGCTACACCTTC. Translated, it gives CASSSRQGGYGYTF.

V is TRBV28 and J is TRBJ2-7; maybe TRBD1 (5 bases). The germline CDR1 and CDR2 sequences are MDHEN and SYDVKM. V lost 11 bases to trimming and J lost 0 bases, with 14 bases between them. The length of the CDR3 is 13 residues. The CDR3 is CAAGNSPSYEQYF. In nucleotides, the CDR3 is TGTGCCGCAGGGAACTCCCCCTCCTACGAGCAGTACTTC.

V gene TRBV7-2 combines with J gene TRBJ2-2; 12 positions match TRBD2. The junction had 13 bases not matched to a gene; V was cut back by 1 base and J by 7 bases. This CDR3 has 19 amino acids. Germline CDR1 and CDR2: SGHTA and FQGNSA. Here the CDR3 reads CASSLESSRTSGKNGELFF. The CDR3 DNA follows: TGTGCCAGCAGCTTAGAATCGAGCCGGACTAGCGGGAAAAACGGGGAGCTGTTTTTT.

The chain has TRBV28 and TRBJ2-1, with D tentatively TRBD1 (5 bases). Germline V gives CDR1 MDHEN, CDR2 SYDVKM. Trimming removed 2 bases at V and 5 bases at J, with 7 bases between. The CDR3 loop spans 13 amino acids. The CDR3 protein is CASSLSRDNEQFF. CDR3 in DNA: TGTGCCAGCAGTTTAAGCAGGGACAATGAGCAGTTCTTC.

The J gene is TRBJ1-5, the V gene TRBV5-6; D gene unclear. The CDR3 sequence is 14 residues long. In germline, CDR1 is SGHDT, CDR2 YYEEEE. The germline V and J ends were trimmed by 4 bases and 0 bases, with 8 bases remaining between them. The CDR3 is CASSPRNSNQPQHF. Here the CDR3 DNA reads TGTGCCAGCAGCCCGCGAAATAGCAATCAGCCCCAGCATTTT.

The chain joins TRBV2 to TRBJ2-2; 11 bases line up with TRBD2. Germline V gene lookup returns CDR1 SNHLY and CDR2 FYNNEI. The CDR3 is made up of 17 amino acids. J lost 9 bases, V lost 7 bases, and 16 bases had no gene match. The chain's CDR3 is CASMGGGLAGLVRELFF. CDR3 bases: TGTGCCAGCATGGGTGGCGGACTAGCGGGTCTCGTGAGGGAGCTGTTTTTT.

The gene calls are TRBV28 and TRBJ2-5; D is perhaps TRBD2 (5 bases). CDR1 is MDHEN, CDR2 SYDVKM, per germline. The CDR3 consists of 18 residues. V was cut by 6 bases and J by 2 bases, with 25 bases left in between. The CDR3 loop reads CASRPNPPGMGWQETQYF. The CDR3 DNA reads TGTGCCAGCAGGCCCAACCCCCCCGGGATGGGTTGGCAAGAGACCCAGTACTTC.

This clone was counted only a few times. The same CDR3 can be traced to other DNA sequences in this sample. The chain uses TRBV30 and TRBJ2-7, with a weak D call TRBD1 (6 bases). Germline V lookup: CDR1 GTSNPN, CDR2 SVGIG (reference sequence). With 0 bases removed from V and 4 bases from J, the gap between germline ends came to 7 bases. The CDR3 has 12 amino acids. CDR3 sequence reads: CAWSVTGYEQYF. DNA for the CDR3: TGTGCCTGGAGTGTAACAGGGTACGAGCAGTACTTC.

The chain uses TRBV6-6 and TRBJ2-5; D may be TRBD2 (6 bases). Trimming pared 2 bases from V and 4 bases from J, leaving 11 bases between. Germline CDR1 MNHNY, CDR2 SVGAGI (reference sequence). The CDR3 loop spans 14 amino acids. The CDR3, as DNA: TGTGCCAGCAGTTACATTTCCGGGGGAGAGACCCAGTACTTC. Protein sequence: CASSYISGGETQYF.

The chain combines TRBV6-6 with TRBJ2-7, with TRBD1 matching 11 bases. V shed 5 bases, J shed 3 bases, and the junction held 9 bases outside the gene matches. The germline V gene has CDR1 MNHNY and CDR2 SVGAGI (reference sequence). This CDR3 comprises 16 residues. The CDR3 nucleotides read TGTGCCAGCAGTATAGGACAGGGGGCGCAAATCTACGAGCAGTACTTC. Its protein product is CASSIGQGAQIYEQYF.